These T cell receptor beta chains were read from a single sample in a study of spatial heterogeneity in lung cancer. TCRdb passed the 5' RACE reads through MiXCR, listing each CDR3 protein once. The table includes some 38,000 distinct CDR3 sequences, roughly 8% detected once. The specimen comprised PBMCs, sampled at surgery. These receptors were obtained from a male donor with early-stage non-small cell lung cancer. The conserved cysteine and the conserved F or W are not part of the CDR3 here. Fields, in order: V gene, J gene, CDR3 protein.

v_call: TRBV27; j_call: TRBJ1-5; cdr3_aa: ASSSGRENQPQH
v_call: TRBV5-1; j_call: TRBJ1-1; cdr3_aa: ASTTGGSGLTEAF
v_call: TRBV20-1; j_call: TRBJ2-7; cdr3_aa: SGTRTGTSYEQY
v_call: TRBV29-1; j_call: TRBJ2-5; cdr3_aa: SVESPRRLAGGTYQETQY
v_call: TRBV5-1; j_call: TRBJ1-1; cdr3_aa: ASSLRGMGPGNTEAF
v_call: TRBV5-1; j_call: TRBJ2-3; cdr3_aa: ASSEGLEADTQY
v_call: TRBV12-3/TRBV12-4; j_call: TRBJ2-1; cdr3_aa: ASSLWSLADNEQF
v_call: TRBV11-3; j_call: TRBJ2-5; cdr3_aa: ASSPGSETQY
v_call: TRBV7-3; j_call: TRBJ2-3; cdr3_aa: ASSSRTLLAGGRDTQY
v_call: TRBV7-9; j_call: TRBJ2-1; cdr3_aa: ASSLIASGSNEQF
v_call: TRBV4-2; j_call: TRBJ2-2; cdr3_aa: ASSQDWGLTALTGELF
v_call: TRBV4-2; j_call: TRBJ2-5; cdr3_aa: ASSHGLAGQETQY
v_call: TRBV5-1; j_call: TRBJ2-5; cdr3_aa: ASSLTREETQY
v_call: TRBV7-8; j_call: TRBJ2-1; cdr3_aa: ASGPGLAGGRAYNEQF
v_call: TRBV7-8; j_call: TRBJ2-2; cdr3_aa: ASSLAVGGLTGELF